Listed below are T cell receptor beta chains from one sample, sequenced in a study of response to subunit inactivated influenza vaccine. One entry per CDR3 protein, called by TCRdb with MiXCR from the RT-PCR reads. The sample yields 490,000 or so distinct CDR3 sequences, 7.5% to 8.5% seen once. Sequencing used PBMCs from blood, obtained less than 25 months after vaccination. Every receptor here comes from a man between 45 and 75 years old who received an inactivated influenza vaccine. CDR3s include the opening cysteine and the closing phenylalanine or tryptophan. The D gene is left open where the match is weak. Size is omitted from some rows. Given values are once, few, many or a class for expanded clones.

size	V	D	J	CDR3	DNA
few	TRBV6-1	-	TRBJ2-1	CASSEDSSYNEQFF	TGTGCCAGCAGTGAGGACAGCTCCTACAATGAGCAGTTCTTC
-	TRBV7-8	-	TRBJ1-5	CASSLRQGTYSNQPQHF	TGTGCCAGCAGCTTACGCCAGGGGACATATAGCAATCAGCCCCAGCATTTT
-	TRBV3-1	TRBD2	TRBJ2-3	CASSQGLAGSLNTQYF	TGTGCCAGCAGCCAGGGACTAGCGGGGAGCTTAAATACGCAGTATTTT
few	TRBV5-6	-	TRBJ1-1	CASSSRRGAFF	TGTGCCAGCAGCTCTAGACGTGGAGCTTTCTTT
many	TRBV7-2	-	TRBJ2-5	CASSNRQYGGPETQYF	TGTGCCAGCAGCAACCGGCAATATGGGGGGCCGGAGACCCAGTACTTC
-	TRBV6-1	-	TRBJ2-5	CASSLQRGEETQYF	TGTGCCAGCAGTCTCCAGAGGGGGGAAGAGACCCAGTACTTC
few	TRBV12-3/TRBV12-4	-	TRBJ1-5	CASSWDPAQPQHF	TGTGCCAGCAGTTGGGACCCTGCCCAGCCCCAGCATTTT
many	TRBV9	TRBD2	TRBJ2-7	CASSVDNSGRLEQYF	TGTGCCAGCAGCGTAGATAATAGCGGGAGGCTCGAGCAGTACTTC
many	TRBV11-1	TRBD2	TRBJ2-3	CASSYPPRLAGVRDTQYF	TGTGCCAGCAGCTACCCACCCAGACTAGCGGGAGTGAGGGATACGCAGTATTTT
-	TRBV27	-	TRBJ1-5	CASSLRRTLTQPQHF	TGTGCCAGCAGTTTAAGACGCACTCTGACCCAGCCCCAGCATTTT
-	TRBV30	-	TRBJ2-7	CAWGRALYYEQYF	TGTGCCTGGGGACGGGCCTTGTACTACGAGCAGTACTTC
-	TRBV6-1	-	TRBJ1-2	CAIRAYGYTF	TGTGCCATCCGAGCTTATGGCTACACCTTC
many	TRBV11-1	TRBD1	TRBJ2-5	CASSKWTGGPETQYF	TGTGCCAGCAGCAAATGGACAGGGGGCCCAGAGACCCAGTACTTC
-	TRBV5-1	TRBD1	TRBJ1-3	CASSFQGVGGNTIYF	TGCGCCAGCAGCTTCCAGGGGGTTGGTGGAAACACCATATATTTT
many	TRBV7-2	-	TRBJ2-3	CASSLAGHSTDTQYF	TGTGCCAGCAGCTTAGCGGGACACAGCACAGATACGCAGTATTTT
few	TRBV28	-	TRBJ2-3	CASRKGPDTQYF	TGTGCCAGCAGGAAAGGTCCAGATACGCAGTATTTT
few	TRBV12-3/TRBV12-4	-	TRBJ1-2	CASSPGLPSGGYTF	TGTGCCAGCAGTCCGGGCCTTCCCTCCGGTGGCTACACCTTC
many	TRBV20-1	-	TRBJ2-1	CSARASYNEQFF	TGCAGTGCTAGAGCAAGTTACAATGAGCAGTTCTTC
-	TRBV5-1	-	TRBJ1-2	CASSLGQWGYTF	TGCGCCAGCAGCTTAGGGCAATGGGGCTACACCTTC
many	TRBV4-1	-	TRBJ1-4	CASSQFGTGRVEKLFF	TGCGCCAGCAGTCAGTTTGGGACGGGGAGAGTGGAAAAACTGTTTTTT
many	TRBV29-1	TRBD2	TRBJ2-1	CSGSGGEGYNEQFF	TGCAGCGGTAGCGGGGGGGAAGGGTACAATGAGCAGTTCTTC
few	TRBV7-9	-	TRBJ1-5	CASSAGGVQPQHF	TGTGCCAGCAGCGCCGGGGGCGTTCAGCCCCAGCATTTT
many	TRBV29-1	-	TRBJ2-2	CSVETDSTGELFF	TGCAGCGTAGAGACAGATAGCACCGGGGAGCTGTTTTTT
many	TRBV6-5	-	TRBJ1-1	CASSFRDGNTEAFF	TGTGCCAGCAGTTTTCGGGACGGGAACACTGAAGCTTTCTTT
-	TRBV28	TRBD2	TRBJ2-7	CASTSYGGALYEQYF	TGTGCCAGCACCTCATACGGGGGGGCGCTTTACGAGCAGTACTTC
-	TRBV14	-	TRBJ2-3	CASTVKETESSTDTQYF	TGTGCCAGCACCGTCAAGGAAACAGAGTCTAGCACAGATACGCAGTATTTT
many	TRBV29-1	-	TRBJ2-1	CSVEGPEYEQFF	TGCAGCGTCGAAGGACCCGAATATGAGCAGTTCTTC
few	TRBV7-9	TRBD1	TRBJ2-1	CAALGQGGGEQFF	TGTGCTGCATTGGGACAGGGAGGAGGTGAGCAGTTCTTC
few	TRBV11-2	-	TRBJ1-3	CASSPSPWTTTYTSGNTIYF	TGTGCCAGCAGCCCCTCCCCCTGGACAACTACATACACATCTGGAAACACCATATATTTT
many	TRBV6-5	-	TRBJ2-2	CASSSEGTGMGTGELFF	TGTGCCAGCAGTTCAGAGGGAACAGGAATGGGGACCGGGGAGCTGTTTTTT
few	TRBV15	-	TRBJ1-2	CATRKTTGTYGYTF	TGTGCCACCAGGAAAACAACCGGGACTTATGGCTACACCTTC
-	TRBV12-3/TRBV12-4	-	TRBJ2-1	CASQDSNFRNEQFF	TGTGCCAGCCAAGACAGTAATTTCAGGAATGAGCAGTTCTTC
once	TRBV11-2	-	TRBJ2-5	CASSPKGGLLGETQYF	TGTGCCAGCAGCCCCAAGGGGGGCCTTCTGGGAGAGACCCAGTACTTC
-	TRBV7-2	-	TRBJ2-7	CASSTPLTYEQYF	TGTGCCAGCAGCACCCCCTTGACCTACGAGCAGTACTTC
many	TRBV28	-	TRBJ1-1	CASSSQANTEAFF	TGTGCCAGCAGTTCCCAGGCGAACACTGAAGCTTTCTTT
few	TRBV15	-	TRBJ2-3	CATMPGGTDTQYF	TGTGCCACCATGCCAGGCGGCACAGATACGCAGTATTTT
many	TRBV6-5	-	TRBJ2-3	CASSYGVSTDTQYF	TGTGCCAGCAGTTACGGGGTGAGCACAGATACGCAGTATTTT
many	TRBV20-1	-	TRBJ2-1	CSARFPYTYNEQFF	TGCAGTGCTAGATTCCCTTATACCTACAATGAGCAGTTCTTC
-	TRBV5-1	TRBD2	TRBJ2-1	CASSSRTSGSGNEQFF	TGCGCCAGCAGCTCTCGGACTAGCGGGAGCGGGAATGAGCAGTTCTTC
few	TRBV12-3/TRBV12-4	-	TRBJ2-7	CASSLGAPAYEQYF	TGTGCCAGCAGTTTGGGGGCGCCGGCATACGAGCAGTACTTC
few	TRBV20-1	-	TRBJ2-3	CSARESRATDTQYF	TGCAGTGCTAGAGAAAGCAGAGCCACAGATACGCAGTATTTT
many	TRBV12-3/TRBV12-4	TRBD2	TRBJ2-3	CASSGGGSGSWDTQYF	TGTGCCAGCAGTGGGGGGGGTAGCGGGAGTTGGGATACGCAGTATTTT
-	TRBV29-1	TRBD1	TRBJ1-3	CSVEGQGANTIYF	TGCAGCGTTGAAGGTCAGGGGGCGAACACCATATATTTT
-	TRBV12-3/TRBV12-4	-	TRBJ2-3	CASSWGGQSTDTQYF	TGTGCCAGCAGTTGGGGGGGCCAAAGCACAGATACGCAGTATTTT
few	TRBV3-1	-	TRBJ2-1	CASSPASVSYNEQFF	TGTGCCAGCAGCCCGGCTAGCGTATCCTACAATGAGCAGTTCTTC
-	TRBV23-1	-	TRBJ1-5	CASPAGRHSNQPQHF	TGCGCCAGCCCCGCCGGTCGGCATAGCAATCAGCCCCAGCATTTT